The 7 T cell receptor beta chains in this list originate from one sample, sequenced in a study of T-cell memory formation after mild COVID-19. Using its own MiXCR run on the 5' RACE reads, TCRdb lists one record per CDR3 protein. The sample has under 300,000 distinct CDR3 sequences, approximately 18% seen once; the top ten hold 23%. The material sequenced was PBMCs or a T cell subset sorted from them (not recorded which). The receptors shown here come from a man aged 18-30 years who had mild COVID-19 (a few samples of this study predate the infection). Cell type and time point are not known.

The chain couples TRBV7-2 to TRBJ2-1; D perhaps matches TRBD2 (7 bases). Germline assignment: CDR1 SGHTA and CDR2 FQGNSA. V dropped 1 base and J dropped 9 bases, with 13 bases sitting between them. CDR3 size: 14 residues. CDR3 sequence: CASSLDTGRAEQFF. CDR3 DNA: TGTGCCAGCAGCTTAGATACAGGGAGGGCTGAGCAGTTCTTC.

The DNA of the CDR3 is TGCGCCAGCAGCTTGGAACAGGACTACGAGCAGTACTTC. Its translation: CASSLEQDYEQYF. The rearrangement uses TRBV5-1 and TRBJ2-7; D may be TRBD1 (5 bases). Germline values: CDR1 SGHRS, CDR2 YFSETQ. The CDR3 consists of 13 residues. Trimming took 0 bases from V and 3 from J, leaving 7 bases between them. The whole variable domain, remainder taken from reference TRBV5-1 and TRBJ2-7, is KAGVTQTPRYLIKTRGQQVTLSCSPISGHRSVSWYQQTPGQGLQFLFEYFSETQRNKGNFPGRFSGRQFSNSRSEMNVSTLELGDSALYLCASSLEQDYEQYFGPGTRLTVT.

CDR3 in amino acids: CASSETGAGSTQYF. The DNA for the CDR3 is TGTGCCAGCAGTGAGACGGGGGCCGGAAGTACGCAGTATTTT. V usage is TRBV2 and J usage is TRBJ2-3; either TRBD1 or TRBD2 may fit D (6 bases each). The CDR3 runs to 14 residues. Germline V gives CDR1 SNHLY, CDR2 FYNNEI. Trimming stripped 3 bases from V and 8 bases from J, with 15 bases between.

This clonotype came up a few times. CDR3: CASSVRTGEFYEQYF. CDR3 coding DNA: TGTGCCAGCAGCGTACGGACAGGGGAGTTCTACGAGCAGTACTTC. The chain uses TRBV7-8 and TRBJ2-7; 9 bases are shared with TRBD1. Germline lookup yields CDR1 SGHVS and CDR2 FQNEAQ. J gave up 3 bases and V 5 bases, and 8 bases lay outside the gene matches. The CDR3 length is 15 residues.

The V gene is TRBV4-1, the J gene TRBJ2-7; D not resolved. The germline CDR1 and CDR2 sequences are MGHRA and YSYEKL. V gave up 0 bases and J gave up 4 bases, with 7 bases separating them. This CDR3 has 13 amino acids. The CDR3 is CASSQELRYEQYV. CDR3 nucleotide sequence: TGCGCCAGCAGCCAAGAATTGAGATACGAGCAGTACGTC.

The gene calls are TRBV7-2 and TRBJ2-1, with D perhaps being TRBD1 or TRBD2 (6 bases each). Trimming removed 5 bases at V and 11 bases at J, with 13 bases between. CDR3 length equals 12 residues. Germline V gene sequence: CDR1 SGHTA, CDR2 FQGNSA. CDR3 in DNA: TGTGCCAGCAGCCTCGGAGGGGGGAAGCAGTTCTTC. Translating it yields CASSLGGGKQFF.

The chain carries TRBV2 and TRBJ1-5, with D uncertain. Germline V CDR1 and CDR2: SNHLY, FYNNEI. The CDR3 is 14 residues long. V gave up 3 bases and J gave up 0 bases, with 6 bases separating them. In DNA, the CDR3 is TGTGCCAGCAGTGATCAACTTAGCAATCAGCCCCAGCATTTT. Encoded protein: CASSDQLSNQPQHF.